This TCR beta chain is drawn from a study of molecular identifiers for immune sequencing clone quantification. This clonotype was counted at least ten times. Its matching antigen is unknown. Study-wide results and caveats: Clones with over 20 RNA copies captured over 97% of effector molecules but under 1% of naive ones.

V shed 2 bases and J 2 bases; nucleotides not matched to a gene: 2. The CDR3 extends over 15 amino acids. The germline V gene encodes CDR1 MDHEN and CDR2 SYDVKM. Preparation methods for the bulk TCR libraries were those previously described, with listed TCR primers. Via MiXCR, TCRdb re-called the PCR reads, giving one row per CDR3 protein. The repertoire holds 300,000 to 350,000 distinct CDR3 sequences, with about a fifth as singletons. This receptor was identified in a human donor in good health. Some libraries in this study had Jurkat cell RNA spiked in. The sample comprised naive CD8+ T cells from blood, with Jurkat cell RNA spiked in. Subset meaning: FACS-sorted CD8+CD4-CCR7+CD45RA+ naive T cells. The gene calls are TRBV28 and TRBJ2-3; 9 bases are a match to TRBD1. The DNA of the CDR3 is TGTGCCAGCAGTTTAGGGACAGGGCTCACAGATACGCAGTATTTT. Protein product: CASSLGTGLTDTQYF.